The 10 T cell receptor beta chains presented below share a single source sample, sequenced in a study of cytomegalovirus exposure and HLA in healthy donors. PCR amplification relied on 60 Vbeta primers (plus 13 Jbeta primers). Clones were sequenced by immunoSEQ multiplex PCR, and TCRdb holds only the in-frame ones, with some missing. The table lists some 78,000 clones, 55% to 85% of them singletons, with approximately 10% in the top ten. The sequencing sample was made of PBMCs. The origin of the receptors is a woman aged 40 to 50 in good health and CMV-seropositive.

The V call is TRBV11-3, the J call TRBJ2-2; 7 nucleotides line up with TRBD1. Germline values: CDR1 SGHNT, CDR2 YENEEA. The CDR3 has 18 residues. With 0 bases clipped from V and 0 bases from J, the junction kept 7 bases outside the gene matches. The DNA for the CDR3 is TGTGCCAGCAGCTTAGATCAGTCGGGGACAGCGAACACCGGGGAGCTGTTTTTT. Its translation: CASSLDQSGTANTGELFF.

The chain recombines TRBV7-9 with TRBJ2-1, with 9 bases aligning to TRBD2. The trim removed 5 bases at V and 3 bases at J, leaving 5 bases unmatched. The CDR3 consists of 15 residues. Germline V gene sequence: CDR1 SEHNR, CDR2 FQNEAQ (reference sequence). The DNA of the CDR3 is TGTGCCAGCAGCCCCGGGACTAGCTTCTACAATGAGCAGTTCTTC. Its protein product is CASSPGTSFYNEQFF.

The chain carries TRBV6-4 and TRBJ1-6; D perhaps matches TRBD1 (5 bases). The CDR3 spans 13 residues. Trimming stripped 4 bases from V and 6 bases from J, with 7 bases between. Per the germline V gene, CDR1 is MRHNA and CDR2 is SNTAGT. In nucleotides, the CDR3 is TGTGCCAGCAGTGTGACAGTTAATTCACCCCTCCACTTT. It yields the protein CASSVTVNSPLHF.

A word on this clone: A junction boundary mismatches the germline segment, possibly from a read error. The rearrangement links TRBV29-1 to TRBJ2-7; D possibly corresponds to TRBD1 (6 bases). The CDR3 totals 11 residues. In germline, CDR1 is SQVTM, CDR2 ANQGSEA. The CDR3 DNA is TGCAGCGTTGAAGATGGAGACAGGCAGGACTTC. Translating gives CSVEDGDRQDF.

The chain combines TRBV5-4 with TRBJ1-1; D is possibly TRBD1 (5 bases). Germline CDR1 is SGHNT and CDR2 is YYREEE (reference sequence). The germline V and J ends were trimmed by 0 bases and 11 bases, with 14 bases remaining between them. The CDR3 runs 13 residues. The CDR3 region is CASSLEGARRAFF. The CDR3, as DNA: TGTGCCAGCAGCTTGGAAGGGGCGAGACGGGCTTTCTTT.

J is TRBJ1-1 and V is TRBV10-2, with 7 bases matching TRBD1. CDR1 WSHSY and CDR2 SAAADI come from the germline V gene. V dropped 2 bases and J dropped 8; count of bases not matched to a gene: 2. The CDR3 sequence is 12 residues long. CDR3 region: CASSEADREAFF. In DNA form, the CDR3 reads TGCGCCAGCAGTGAGGCGGACAGGGAAGCTTTCTTT.

This clone was recorded once. The V call is TRBV5-1, the J call TRBJ1-2; D not certain. This CDR3 has 15 amino acids. V was shortened by 0 bases and J by 4 bases, with 13 bases between the two germline ends. Germline V gene sequence: CDR1 SGHRS, CDR2 YFSETQ. The CDR3 region is CASSLDLGGSYGYTF. CDR3 coding DNA: TGCGCCAGCAGCTTGGATCTAGGCGGCTCCTATGGCTACACCTTC.

Concerning this clone: Its ends do not fully match the called genes, so a read error is possible. This chain links TRBV6-5 with TRBJ1-2; TRBD1 matches 7 bases. The CDR3 has 16 amino acids. Germline V gene sequence: CDR1 MNHEY, CDR2 SVGAGI. CDR3 in amino acids: CASSYLTTGQGYGYPF. The CDR3, as DNA: TGTGCCAGCAGTTACCTTACGACAGGGCAGGGATATGGCTACCCCTTC.

This clone was seen a single time. The chain recombines TRBV28 with TRBJ1-1; 8 nucleotides agree with TRBD1. CDR3 length: 15 residues. The J segment lost 1 base and the V segment lost 6 bases, leaving 7 bases of the junction unmatched. Per germline, CDR1 MDHEN and CDR2 SYDVKM. The CDR3, as DNA: TGTGCCAGCAGAGGCAGGGGGCAAACGAACACTGAAGCTTTCTTT. It encodes CASRGRGQTNTEAFF.

The V call is TRBV27, the J call TRBJ1-5, with D unclear. The CDR3 spans 13 residues. Germline values: CDR1 MNHEY, CDR2 SMNVEV (reference sequence). V was trimmed by 8 bases and J by 5 bases, leaving 13 bases between them. CDR3 bases: TGTGCCAGCCGACGGGAGTCCCATCAGCCCCAGCATTTT. It codes for CASRRESHQPQHF.